The 2 T cell receptor beta chains in this list originate from one sample, sequenced in a study of cytomegalovirus exposure and HLA in healthy donors. Primers included in the PCR were 60 Vbeta and 13 Jbeta primers. The assay was immunoSEQ multiplex PCR, and TCRdb's table has in-frame clones only and misses some. The data hold 140,000 or so clones, with around 85% observed a single time. Sequences were obtained from PBMCs. The receptor source for this set is a woman aged 25 to 39 in good health and CMV-seronegative.

V usage is TRBV2 and J usage is TRBJ1-4; TRBD1 might be the D (5 bases). V lost 6 bases and J 5 bases, leaving 16 bases between the germline ends. The CDR3 has 15 residues. CDR1 is SNHLY, CDR2 FYNNEI, per germline. The CDR3 DNA reads TGTGCCAGCAGGCCGAAGGGGTTGGTGAATGAAAAACTGTTTTTT. Translation: CASRPKGLVNEKLFF.

The gene calls are TRBV7-3 and TRBJ1-1; perhaps TRBD1 as D (5 bases). Trimming stripped 3 bases from V and 10 bases from J, with 18 bases between. From germline, CDR1 is SGHTA and CDR2 FQGTGA. The CDR3 length is 14 residues. The CDR3 DNA sequence: TGTGCCAGCAGCTTGGCCCGGGACTCGGAAGGAGCTTTCTTT. It codes for CASSLARDSEGAFF.